The 28 T cell receptor beta chains listed next were all sequenced from one sample in a study of regulatory T cells in long-lasting Graves disease. Described time point: newly diagnosed GD, antithyroid drugs for less than 3 months. Scientists built the TCR library using RNA that was extracted from PBMCs. CDR3 regions were amplified by Arm-PCR using iRepertoire HTBI primers to build TCR beta libraries. Using its own MiXCR run on the multiplex PCR reads, TCRdb lists one record per CDR3 protein. The table shows about 620,000 distinct CDR3 sequences, with about 15% occurring only once. These same records also appear under a second study, on T cells in Graves' hyperthyroidism and ophthalmopathy.

The sequencing used peripheral blood mononuclear cells (PBMCs), collected at new diagnosis, from a patient treated with antithyroid drugs. All receptors come from a woman aged 25 to 39 with Graves disease.

This clonotype occurred a few times. This rearrangement joins TRBV29-1 to TRBJ2-3; D may be TRBD1 (5 bases). V lost 1 base, J lost 2 bases, and 13 bases lay in between. The CDR3 consists of 15 residues. Looked up from germline, CDR1 is SQVTM and CDR2 is ANQGSEA. CDR3 in amino acids: CSVEVGREITDTQYF. CDR3 in DNA: TGCAGCGTTGAAGTTGGCAGGGAAATCACAGATACGCAGTATTTT.

Only a few counts were recorded for this clonotype. CDR3 sequence: CATSDNSLYEQYF. As DNA, the CDR3 is TGTGCCACCAGTGACAACTCACTCTACGAGCAGTACTTC. This chain joins TRBV24-1 and TRBJ2-7; D ambiguous. The CDR3 spans 13 residues. CDR1 and CDR2 (germline): KGHDR, SFDVKD. V dropped 4 bases and J dropped 3 bases, with 9 bases sitting between them.

The chain uses TRBV2 and TRBJ1-2; no reliable D call. Trimming stripped 8 bases from V and 3 bases from J, with 7 bases between. CDR1 and CDR2 (germline): SNHLY, FYNNEI. CDR3 length equals 11 residues. The DNA of the CDR3 is TGTGCCAGCGTCCGGGACTATGGCTACACCTTC. It translates to CASVRDYGYTF.

This clonotype was seen only once. The CDR3 is CASSYWAGANNEQFF. The CDR3 DNA reads as TGTGCCAGCAGTTACTGGGCAGGGGCTAACAATGAGCAGTTCTTC. This chain connects TRBV6-5 to TRBJ2-1, with TRBD1 as a possible D gene (6 bases). V lost 1 base and J 5 bases, leaving 12 bases between the germline ends. Germline assignment: CDR1 MNHEY and CDR2 SVGAGI. The CDR3 has 15 residues.

This clonotype was counted only a few times. This chain joins TRBV7-2 and TRBJ2-5; either TRBD1 or TRBD2 may supply D (7 bases each). This CDR3 region has 16 residues. The germline V and J ends were trimmed by 1 base and 5 bases, with 17 bases remaining between them. Per germline, CDR1 SGHTA and CDR2 FQGNSA. CDR3 sequence: CASSLDGAGGGETQYF. The CDR3 nucleotides are TGTGCCAGCAGCTTAGATGGTGCAGGGGGGGGGGAGACCCAGTACTTC.

The chain has TRBV20-1 and TRBJ2-2, with 8 bases fitting TRBD1. CDR3 length: 15 residues. CDR1 DFQATT and CDR2 SNEGSKA come from the germline V gene (reference sequence). J lost 2 bases, V lost 0 bases, and 2 bases had no gene match. The CDR3 is CSARDRGPNTGELFF. The CDR3 DNA reads TGCAGTGCTAGAGACAGGGGGCCCAACACCGGGGAGCTGTTTTTT.

The sample holds a few counts of this clonotype. The J gene is TRBJ1-2, the V gene TRBV20-1; TRBD1 aligns across 7 bases. J lost 8 bases, V lost 4 bases, and 16 bases had no gene match. Germline V CDR1 and CDR2: DFQATT, SNEGSKA (reference sequence). This CDR3 is 15 amino acids long. This chain's CDR3 is CSANSDREKRRGYTF. CDR3 nucleotide sequence: TGCAGTGCTAATTCTGACAGGGAAAAAAGGCGCGGCTACACCTTC.

V gene TRBV7-2 combines with J gene TRBJ2-2; possibly TRBD2 for D (6 bases). Trimming left V 3 bases short and J 7 bases short, with 12 bases between. CDR3 length equals 14 residues. Looked up from germline, CDR1 is SGHTA and CDR2 is FQGNSA. CDR3: CASSFTGEVGELFF. CDR3 nucleotides: TGTGCCAGCAGCTTCACGGGAGAGGTCGGGGAGCTGTTTTTT.

The rearrangement links TRBV5-1 to TRBJ2-3, with D hard to call. This CDR3 contains 16 residues. Germline values: CDR1 SGHRS, CDR2 YFSETQ. Trimming took off 1 base at V and 0 bases at J, with 12 bases between the two ends. The CDR3 DNA reads as TGCGCCAGCAGCTTGCGAGGCCAGGCAAGCACAGATACGCAGTATTTT. As protein: CASSLRGQASTDTQYF.

This clonotype was seen a handful of times. The chain joins TRBV20-1 to TRBJ2-5; 7 nucleotides line up with TRBD2. Trimming at V came to 5 bases and at J to 3 bases, leaving 12 bases not matched to a gene. The germline CDR1 and CDR2 sequences are DFQATT and SNEGSKA (reference sequence). The CDR3 totals 15 residues. The CDR3 sequence: CSAQDPAGSEETQYF. CDR3 bases: TGCAGTGCTCAAGACCCAGCGGGGAGTGAAGAGACCCAGTACTTC.

The chain has TRBV3-1 and TRBJ1-2; D gene uncertain. The CDR3 contains 14 residues. V shed 0 bases and J shed 8 bases, with 13 bases lying between them. Germline lookup yields CDR1 LGHDT and CDR2 YNNKEL (reference sequence). The CDR3 protein is CASSQEAGKAGYTF. As DNA, the CDR3 is TGTGCCAGCAGCCAAGAGGCCGGGAAGGCCGGCTACACCTTC.

With respect to this clonotype: At one of its ends the junction is not consistent with the germline gene, which may arise from a read error. The genes are TRBV6-1 and TRBJ1-2, with a weak D call TRBD1 (6 bases). The CDR3 runs 18 residues. The germline gives CDR1 MNHNS, CDR2 SASEGT. The CDR3 is CASSEWISVARNEWGPHF. The CDR3 DNA reads TGTGCCAGCAGTGAATGGATCTCAGTGGCCCGTAACGAGTGGGGGCCTCACTTC.

This rearrangement joins TRBV6-2 or TRBV6-3 to TRBJ2-3; TRBD1 is a possible D gene (7 bases). The germline CDR1 and CDR2 sequences are MNHEY and SVGEGT. The CDR3 is made up of 11 amino acids. The V end was cut by 8 bases, the J end by 12 bases, with 15 bases between. The CDR3 reads CASSPGGKQYF. CDR3 coding DNA: TGTGCCAGCTCACCAGGGGGGAAACAGTATTTT.

This clonotype has at least ten counts. The genes are TRBV28 and TRBJ1-2; D gene uncertain. Trimming cost V 1 base and J 0 bases, with 9 bases left between them. The CDR3 has 15 amino acids. Germline CDR1 and CDR2: MDHEN and SYDVKM. CDR3 sequence: CASSLSFGPNYGYTF. In DNA form, the CDR3 reads TGTGCCAGCAGTTTATCGTTTGGCCCTAACTATGGCTACACCTTC.

The chain employs TRBV20-1 and TRBJ2-3, with 8 positions matching TRBD2. V shed 3 bases, J shed 5 bases, and the junction held 7 bases outside the gene matches. Germline values: CDR1 DFQATT, CDR2 SNEGSKA (reference sequence). The CDR3 totals 14 residues. The CDR3 coding sequence is TGCAGTGCTAGCTATAGCGGGACTGGAGATACGCAGTATTTT. Protein: CSASYSGTGDTQYF.

This chain uses TRBV5-1 with TRBJ1-4, with TRBD1 as a possible D gene (6 bases). The germline V gene encodes CDR1 SGHRS and CDR2 YFSETQ. V was clipped by 6 bases and J by 5 bases, with 14 bases between them. The CDR3 covers 14 residues. This CDR3 is CASKRGTENEKLFF. The CDR3 nucleotides are TGCGCCAGCAAGAGGGGGACGGAGAATGAAAAACTGTTTTTT. The whole variable domain, remainder taken from reference TRBV5-1 and TRBJ1-4, is KAGVTQTPRYLIKTRGQQVTLSCSPISGHRSVSWYQQTPGQGLQFLFEYFSETQRNKGNFPGRFSGRQFSNSRSEMNVSTLELGDSALYLCASKRGTENEKLFFGSGTQLSVL.

The table lists this clonotype with a few counts. The V gene is TRBV2, the J gene TRBJ2-1, with no clear D. This CDR3 is built from 15 residues. Trimming took 4 bases from V and 8 from J, leaving 18 bases between them. Germline lookup yields CDR1 SNHLY and CDR2 FYNNEI. This CDR3 is CASSVIQASWDEQFF. As DNA, the CDR3 is TGTGCCAGCAGTGTTATCCAGGCAAGTTGGGATGAGCAGTTCTTC. The whole variable domain, filled in from reference TRBV2 and TRBJ2-1, reads EPEVTQTPSHQVTQMGQEVILRCVPISNHLYFYWYRQILGQKVEFLVSFYNNEISEKSEIFDDQFSVERPDGSNFTLKIRSTKLEDSAMYFCASSVIQASWDEQFFGPGTRLTVL.

J is TRBJ1-5 and V is TRBV5-5; D is unresolved. V lost 1 base, J lost 6 bases, and 14 bases lay in between. The CDR3 is made up of 15 amino acids. Germline V CDR1 and CDR2: SGHKS, YYEKEE (reference sequence). The CDR3 DNA is TGTGCCAGCAGCTTGTTCGGTGATCCCAGTCAGCCCCAGCATTTT. Its translation is CASSLFGDPSQPQHF.

This clonotype was detected ten times or more. The chain combines TRBV20-1 with TRBJ1-5; D is unresolved. Germline V CDR1 and CDR2: DFQATT, SNEGSKA (reference sequence). The V end was cut by 0 bases, the J end by 1 base, with 13 bases between. The CDR3 spans 16 residues. In DNA form, the CDR3 reads TGCAGTGCTAGAGATAGGGTGGTTGTAAGCAATCAGCCCCAGCATTTT. Its protein product is CSARDRVVVSNQPQHF.

This clonotype was found many times. The CDR3 protein is CASTWANEKLFF. CDR3 nucleotide sequence: TGTGCCAGCACTTGGGCTAATGAAAAACTGTTTTTT. This chain links TRBV6-1 with TRBJ1-4, with D hard to call. Deletions cut 7 bases from V and 3 bases from J, with 6 bases between. CDR1 MNHNS and CDR2 SASEGT come from the germline V gene. This CDR3 region has 12 residues.

In its sample, this clonotype was seen many times. V usage is TRBV27 and J usage is TRBJ2-3, with a weak D call TRBD1 (6 bases). The CDR3 is made up of 15 amino acids. The ends were cut back, 3 bases at V and 7 bases at J, with 17 bases in the middle. Germline CDR1 is MNHEY and CDR2 is SMNVEV (reference sequence). Here the CDR3 reads CASSFGGRTKNTQYF. CDR3 DNA sequence: TGTGCCAGCAGTTTTGGGGGCAGGACGAAAAATACGCAGTATTTT.

The rearrangement links TRBV30 to TRBJ1-2; no reliable D call. Trimming stripped 4 bases from V and 2 bases from J, with 14 bases between. The CDR3 is 14 residues long. Germline CDR1 and CDR2: GTSNPN and SVGIG (reference sequence). The CDR3 region has the DNA TGTGCCTGGACCGCCCCTACGGAGAACTATGGCTACACCTTC. Its protein is CAWTAPTENYGYTF. Full variable domain (missing parts from reference TRBV30 and TRBJ1-2): SQTIHQWPATLVQPVGSPLSLECTVEGTSNPNLYWYRQAAGRGLQLLFYSVGIGQISSEVPQNLSASRPQDRQFILSSKKLLLSDSGFYLCAWTAPTENYGYTFGSGTRLTVV.

The chain employs TRBV19 and TRBJ2-7; TRBD1 or TRBD2 may be the D gene (5 bases each). Germline values: CDR1 LNHDA, CDR2 SQIVND (reference sequence). The CDR3 spans 15 residues. V gave up 1 base and J gave up 2 bases, with 12 bases separating them. CDR3 region: CASSIGGERTYEQYF. For the CDR3, the DNA is TGTGCCAGTAGTATAGGAGGGGAAAGGACCTACGAGCAGTACTTC.

The sample holds a few counts of this clonotype. This rearrangement joins TRBV20-1 to TRBJ1-6; D may be TRBD1 (6 bases). Trimming cost V 2 bases and J 7 bases, with 21 bases left between them. The germline V gene has CDR1 DFQATT and CDR2 SNEGSKA (reference sequence). This CDR3 spans 17 amino acids. Here the CDR3 reads CSARPPGPGEVNSPLHF. The CDR3 region has the DNA TGCAGTGCTAGACCACCCGGACCAGGGGAGGTGAATTCACCCCTCCACTTT.

This clonotype was picked up many times. The rearrangement links TRBV7-9 to TRBJ1-1; D call uncertain. The CDR3 extends over 13 amino acids. Trimming pared 1 base from V and 3 bases from J, leaving 6 bases between. CDR1 and CDR2 from the germline V gene are SEHNR and FQNEAQ (reference sequence). The CDR3, as DNA: TGTGCCAGCAGCTTAGTGGCGGACACTGAAGCTTTCTTT. Amino acid sequence: CASSLVADTEAFF.

This clonotype was counted between two and nine times. Compared with germline, one end of the junction differs, possibly owing to a read error. CDR3 sequence: CASSPLGLAYEQCF. DNA of the CDR3: TGTGCCAGCAGTCCCCTAGGACTTGCCTACGAGCAGTGCTTC. The rearrangement joins TRBV27 to TRBJ2-7; D perhaps matches TRBD2 (5 bases). The germline gives CDR1 MNHEY, CDR2 SMNVEV (reference sequence). This CDR3 has 14 amino acids.

The chain is built from TRBV2 and TRBJ2-3; the match to TRBD2 covers 12 bases. This CDR3 region has 20 residues. Germline trimming cut 6 bases from V and 0 bases from J; bases unmatched to any gene: 16. Germline assignment: CDR1 SNHLY and CDR2 FYNNEI. CDR3 loop: CASSFRTSGTSRFSTDTQYF. The CDR3, as DNA: TGTGCCAGCAGCTTTAGGACTAGCGGGACCTCTCGGTTTAGCACAGATACGCAGTATTTT. The entire variable domain, with the rest obtained from reference TRBV2 and TRBJ2-3, is as follows: EPEVTQTPSHQVTQMGQEVILRCVPISNHLYFYWYRQILGQKVEFLVSFYNNEISEKSEIFDDQFSVERPDGSNFTLKIRSTKLEDSAMYFCASSFRTSGTSRFSTDTQYFGPGTRLTVL.

The CDR3 DNA sequence: TGTGCCAGCAGAAGAGGGGAAGGGGGCTACACCTTC. Encoded protein: CASRRGEGGYTF. The chain has TRBV12-3 or TRBV12-4 and TRBJ1-2; TRBD1 might be the D (5 bases). The CDR3 is 12 residues long. Deletions cut 6 bases from V and 8 bases from J, with 13 bases between.